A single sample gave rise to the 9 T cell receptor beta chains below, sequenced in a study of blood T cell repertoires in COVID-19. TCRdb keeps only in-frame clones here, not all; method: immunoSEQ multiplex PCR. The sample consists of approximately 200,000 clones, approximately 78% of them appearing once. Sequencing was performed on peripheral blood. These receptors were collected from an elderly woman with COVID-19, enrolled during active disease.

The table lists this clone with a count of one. The CDR3 sequence is CASSLAGGFFGYTF. The CDR3 DNA reads TGTGCCAGCAGCTTAGCGGGGGGGTTCTTCGGCTACACCTTC. V gene TRBV7-6 combines with J gene TRBJ1-2, with D possibly matching TRBD1 (5 bases). CDR1 and CDR2 (germline): SGHVS, FNYEAQ. V was cut by 0 bases and J by 8 bases, with 13 bases left in between. The CDR3 runs to 14 residues. The variable domain in full, completed from reference TRBV7-6 and TRBJ1-2, reads GAGVSQSPRYKVTKRGQDVALRCDPISGHVSLYWYRQALGQGPEFLTYFNYEAQQDKSGLPNDRFSAERPEGSISTLTIQRTEQRDSAMYRCASSLAGGFFGYTFGSGTRLTVV.

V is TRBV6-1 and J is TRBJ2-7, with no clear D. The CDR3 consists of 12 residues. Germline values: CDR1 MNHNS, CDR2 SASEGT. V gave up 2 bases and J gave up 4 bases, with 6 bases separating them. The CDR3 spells CASSESGYEQYF. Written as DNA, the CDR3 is TGTGCCAGCAGTGAATCCGGTTACGAGCAGTACTTC.

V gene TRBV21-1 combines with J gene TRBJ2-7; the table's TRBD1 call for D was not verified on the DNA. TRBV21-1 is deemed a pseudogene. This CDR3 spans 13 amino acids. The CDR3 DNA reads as TGTGCCACGGGCGGAGACAGGCCCTACGAGCAGTACTTC. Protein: CATGGDRPYEQYF.

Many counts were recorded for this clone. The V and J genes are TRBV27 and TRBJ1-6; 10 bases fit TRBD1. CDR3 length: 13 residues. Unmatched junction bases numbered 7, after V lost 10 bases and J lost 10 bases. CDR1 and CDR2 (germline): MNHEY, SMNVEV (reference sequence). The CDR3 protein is CATRGQGISPLHF. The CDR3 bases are TGTGCCACCAGGGGACAGGGGATCTCACCCCTCCACTTT.

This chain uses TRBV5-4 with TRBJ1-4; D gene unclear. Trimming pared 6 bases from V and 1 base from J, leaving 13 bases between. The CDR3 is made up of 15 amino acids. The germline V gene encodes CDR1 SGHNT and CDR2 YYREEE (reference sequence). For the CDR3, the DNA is TGTGCCAGCAAGAAAAAGGGAGAAACTAATGAAAAACTGTTTTTT. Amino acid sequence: CASKKKGETNEKLFF. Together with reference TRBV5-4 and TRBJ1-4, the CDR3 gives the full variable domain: ETGVTQSPTHLIKTRGQQVTLRCSSQSGHNTVSWYQQALGQGPQFIFQYYREEENGRGNFPPRFSGLQFPNYSSELNVNALELDDSALYLCASKKKGETNEKLFFGSGTQLSVL.

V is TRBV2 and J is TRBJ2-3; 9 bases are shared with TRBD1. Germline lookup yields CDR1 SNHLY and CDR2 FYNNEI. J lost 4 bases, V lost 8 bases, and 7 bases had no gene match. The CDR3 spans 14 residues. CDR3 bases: TGTGCCAGCCGCAAGGGGACAGGGCCAGATACGCAGTATTTT. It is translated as CASRKGTGPDTQYF.

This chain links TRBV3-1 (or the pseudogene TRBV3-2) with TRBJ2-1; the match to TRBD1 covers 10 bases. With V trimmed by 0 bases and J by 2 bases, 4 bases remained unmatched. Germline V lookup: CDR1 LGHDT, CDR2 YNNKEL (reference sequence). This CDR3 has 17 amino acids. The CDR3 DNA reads TGTGCCAGCAGCCAAGATCCCGGGACAGGGGCCTACAATGAGCAGTTCTTC. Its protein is CASSQDPGTGAYNEQFF.

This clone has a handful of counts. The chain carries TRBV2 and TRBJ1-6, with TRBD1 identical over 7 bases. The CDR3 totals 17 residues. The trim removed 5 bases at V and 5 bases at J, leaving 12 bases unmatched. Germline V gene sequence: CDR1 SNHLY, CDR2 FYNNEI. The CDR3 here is CASSMHSPGQNNSPLHF. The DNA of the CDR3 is TGTGCCAGCAGTATGCACTCCCCGGGACAGAATAATTCACCCCTCCACTTT.

The CDR3 DNA sequence: TGTGCCAGCAGCCAAACAGTCCGGGGGGGAACGGACCCCAACAATGAGCAGTTCTTC. Translated: CASSQTVRGGTDPNNEQFF. The rearrangement links TRBV3-1 (or the pseudogene TRBV3-2) to TRBJ2-1, with 8 bases that match TRBD2. The V gene end was trimmed by 2 bases and the J gene end by 5 bases; junction bases not matched to a gene: 17. Germline CDR1 is LGHDT and CDR2 is YNNKEL (reference sequence). The CDR3 is made up of 19 amino acids.